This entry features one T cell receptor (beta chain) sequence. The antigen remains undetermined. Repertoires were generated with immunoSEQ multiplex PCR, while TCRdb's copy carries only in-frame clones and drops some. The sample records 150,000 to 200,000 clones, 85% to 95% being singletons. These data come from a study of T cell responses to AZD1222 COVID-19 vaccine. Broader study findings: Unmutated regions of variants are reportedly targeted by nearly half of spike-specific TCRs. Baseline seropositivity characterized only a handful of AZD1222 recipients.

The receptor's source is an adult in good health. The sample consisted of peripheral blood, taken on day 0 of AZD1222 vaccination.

CDR3 DNA sequence: TGCGCCAGCAGCTTGGGTGGCGGGAAAGGAAACACCATATATTTT. It translates to CASSLGGGKGNTIYF. The chain is built from TRBV5-1 and TRBJ1-3, with unresolved D. The CDR3 totals 15 residues. CDR1 is SGHRS, CDR2 YFSETQ, per germline. The V gene lost 0 bases and the J gene lost 4 bases, with 11 bases spanning the gap.